This T cell receptor (beta chain) comes out of a study of cytomegalovirus exposure and HLA in healthy donors. Use of 60 Vbeta and 13 Jbeta primers characterized the PCR. The method was immunoSEQ multiplex PCR; TCRdb's version includes in-frame clones alone and lacks a portion of them. The table records about 180,000 clones, around three quarters of them present only once. The sample taken for sequencing was PBMCs. This receptor was identified in a middle-aged man in good health and CMV-seronegative.

The CDR3 here is CASSLSYRVNSPLHF. In DNA, the CDR3 is TGTGCCAGCAGTTTATCCTACAGGGTCAATTCACCCCTCCACTTT. J is TRBJ1-6 and V is TRBV27, with D possibly matching TRBD1 (6 bases). Germline V gives CDR1 MNHEY, CDR2 SMNVEV (reference sequence). The V and J ends lost 0 bases and 7 bases respectively, with 10 bases between them. CDR3 length: 15 amino acids.